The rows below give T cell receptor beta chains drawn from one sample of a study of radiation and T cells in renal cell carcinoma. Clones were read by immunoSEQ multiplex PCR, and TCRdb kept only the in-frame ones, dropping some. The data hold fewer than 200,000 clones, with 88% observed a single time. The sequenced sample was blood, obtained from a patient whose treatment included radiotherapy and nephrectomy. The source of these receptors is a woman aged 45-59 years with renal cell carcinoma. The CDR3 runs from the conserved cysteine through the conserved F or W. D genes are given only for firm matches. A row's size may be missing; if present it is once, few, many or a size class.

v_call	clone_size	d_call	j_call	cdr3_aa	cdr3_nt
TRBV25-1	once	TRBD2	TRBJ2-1	CASSALAGGRNEQFF	TGTGCCAGCAGTGCCCTAGCGGGGGGGCGCAATGAGCAGTTCTTC
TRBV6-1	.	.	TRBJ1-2	CATHVLGYGYTF	TGTGCCACACATGTACTTGGGTATGGCTACACCTTC
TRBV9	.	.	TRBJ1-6	CASSVAFGNSPLHF	TGTGCCAGCAGCGTAGCCTTTGGGAATTCACCCCTCCACTTT
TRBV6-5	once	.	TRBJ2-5	CASSLYRGETQYF	TGTGCCAGCAGTCTGTATCGGGGAGAGACCCAGTACTTC
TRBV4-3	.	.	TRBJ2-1	CASSQDLASTTRNEQFF	TGCGCCAGCAGCCAAGATTTGGCCAGTACCACTAGGAATGAGCAGTTCTTC
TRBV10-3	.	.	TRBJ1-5	CAIRGRVLDQPQHF	TGTGCCATCAGGGGCAGGGTACTCGATCAGCCCCAGCATTTT
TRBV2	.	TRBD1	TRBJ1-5	CASSASRGGGQPQHF	TGTGCCAGCAGTGCTTCCAGGGGGGGAGGTCAGCCCCAGCATTTT
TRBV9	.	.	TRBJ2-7	CASSPTGTSYEQYF	TGTGCCAGCAGCCCTACAGGGACGTCCTACGAGCAGTACTTC
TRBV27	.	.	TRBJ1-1	CASSLLPMNTEAFF	TGTGCCAGCAGTTTATTACCAATGAACACTGAAGCTTTCTTT
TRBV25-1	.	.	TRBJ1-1	CASSQTDSTEAFF	TGTGCCAGCAGTCAGACAGATTCTACTGAAGCTTTCTTT